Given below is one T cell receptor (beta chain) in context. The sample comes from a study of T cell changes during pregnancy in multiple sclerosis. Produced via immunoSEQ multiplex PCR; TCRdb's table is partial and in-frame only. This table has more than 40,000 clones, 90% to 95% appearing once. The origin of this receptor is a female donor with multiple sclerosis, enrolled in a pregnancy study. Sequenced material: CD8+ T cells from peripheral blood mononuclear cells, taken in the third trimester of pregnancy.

This CDR3 reads CASSGRYRENEQFF. CDR3 coding DNA: TGTGCCAGCAGCGGTCGATACAGGGAGAATGAGCAGTTCTTC. The rearrangement joins TRBV13 to TRBJ2-1; the D gene is possibly TRBD1 (6 bases). Germline-derived CDR1 and CDR2 are PRHDT and FYEKMQ (reference sequence). Trimming cost V 5 bases and J 7 bases, with 15 bases left between them. The CDR3 covers 14 residues.